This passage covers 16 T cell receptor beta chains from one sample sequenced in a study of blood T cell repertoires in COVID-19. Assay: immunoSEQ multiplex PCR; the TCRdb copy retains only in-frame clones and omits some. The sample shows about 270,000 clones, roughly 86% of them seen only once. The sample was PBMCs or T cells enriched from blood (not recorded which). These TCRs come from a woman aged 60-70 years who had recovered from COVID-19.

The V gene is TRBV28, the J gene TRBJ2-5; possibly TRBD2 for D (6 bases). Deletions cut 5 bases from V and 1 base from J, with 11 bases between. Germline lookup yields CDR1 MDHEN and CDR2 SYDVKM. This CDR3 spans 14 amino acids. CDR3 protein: CASSGGLTQETQYF. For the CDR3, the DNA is TGTGCCAGCAGTGGCGGACTAACCCAAGAGACCCAGTACTTC.

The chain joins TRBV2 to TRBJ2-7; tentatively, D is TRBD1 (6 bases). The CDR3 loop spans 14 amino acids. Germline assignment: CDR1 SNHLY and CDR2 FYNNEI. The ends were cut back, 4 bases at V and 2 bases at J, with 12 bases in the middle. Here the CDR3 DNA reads TGTGCCAGCAGTGCCCGGGACATCACCTACGAGCAGTACTTC. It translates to CASSARDITYEQYF.

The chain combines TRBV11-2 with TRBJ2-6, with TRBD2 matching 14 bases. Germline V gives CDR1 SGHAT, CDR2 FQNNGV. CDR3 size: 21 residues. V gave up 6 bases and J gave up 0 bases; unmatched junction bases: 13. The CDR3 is CASSSLSGTSGGGSGANVLTF. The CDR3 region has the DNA TGTGCCAGCAGTTCCTTATCCGGGACTAGCGGGGGAGGCTCTGGGGCCAACGTCCTGACTTTC. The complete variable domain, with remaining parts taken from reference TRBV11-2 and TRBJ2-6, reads EAGVAQSPRYKIIEKRQSVAFWCNPISGHATLYWYQQILGQGPKLLIQFQNNGVVDDSQLPKDRFSAERLKGVDSTLKIQPAKLEDSAVYLCASSSLSGTSGGGSGANVLTFGAGSRLTVL.

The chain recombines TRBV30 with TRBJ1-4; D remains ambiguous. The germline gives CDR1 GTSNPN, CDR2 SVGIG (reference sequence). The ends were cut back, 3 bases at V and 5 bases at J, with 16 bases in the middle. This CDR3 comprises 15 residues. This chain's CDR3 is CAWRALADGNEKLFF. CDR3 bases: TGTGCCTGGAGAGCGTTGGCGGATGGGAATGAAAAACTGTTTTTT.

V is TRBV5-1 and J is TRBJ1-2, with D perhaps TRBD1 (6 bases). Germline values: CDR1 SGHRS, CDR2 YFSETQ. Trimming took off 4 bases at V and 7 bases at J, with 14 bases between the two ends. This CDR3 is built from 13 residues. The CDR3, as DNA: TGCGCCAGCAGCGATCAGGGGTTCAGTGGCTACACCTTC. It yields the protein CASSDQGFSGYTF.

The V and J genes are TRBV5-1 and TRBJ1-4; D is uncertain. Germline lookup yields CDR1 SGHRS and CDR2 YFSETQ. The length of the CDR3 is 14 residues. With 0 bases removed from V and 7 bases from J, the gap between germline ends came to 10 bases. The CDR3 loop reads CASSLASKPEKLFF. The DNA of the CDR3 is TGCGCCAGCAGCTTGGCCTCTAAACCTGAAAAACTGTTTTTT.

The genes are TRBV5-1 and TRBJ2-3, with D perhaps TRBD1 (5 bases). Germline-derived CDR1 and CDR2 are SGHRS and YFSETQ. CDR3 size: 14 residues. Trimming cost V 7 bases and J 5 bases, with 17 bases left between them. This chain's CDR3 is CASARADQQDTQYF. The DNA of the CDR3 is TGCGCCAGCGCCAGGGCGGACCAACAAGATACGCAGTATTTT.

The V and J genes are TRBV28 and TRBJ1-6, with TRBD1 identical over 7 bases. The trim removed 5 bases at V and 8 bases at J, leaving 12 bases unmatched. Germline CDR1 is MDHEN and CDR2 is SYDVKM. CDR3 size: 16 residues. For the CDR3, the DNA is TGTGCCAGCAGTCCACCAGGGGGTCGGGGACATTCACCCCTCCACTTT. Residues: CASSPPGGRGHSPLHF.

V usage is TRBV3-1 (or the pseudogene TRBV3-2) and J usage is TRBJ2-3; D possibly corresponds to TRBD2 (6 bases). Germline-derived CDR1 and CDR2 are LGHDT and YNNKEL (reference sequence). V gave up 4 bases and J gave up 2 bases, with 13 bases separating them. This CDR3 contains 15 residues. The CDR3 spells CASSRLTGDTDTQYF. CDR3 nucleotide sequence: TGTGCCAGCAGCCGATTAACGGGAGACACAGATACGCAGTATTTT.

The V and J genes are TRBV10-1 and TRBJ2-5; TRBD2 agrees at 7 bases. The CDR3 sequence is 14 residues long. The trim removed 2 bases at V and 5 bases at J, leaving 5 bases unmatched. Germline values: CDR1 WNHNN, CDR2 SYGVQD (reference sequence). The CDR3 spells CASSEAGAGETQYF. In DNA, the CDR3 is TGCGCCAGCAGTGAGGCGGGAGCTGGTGAGACCCAGTACTTC.

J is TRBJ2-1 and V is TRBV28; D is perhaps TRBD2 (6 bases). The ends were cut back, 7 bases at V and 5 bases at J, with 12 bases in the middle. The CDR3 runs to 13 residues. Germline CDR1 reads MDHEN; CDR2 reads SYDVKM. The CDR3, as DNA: TGTGCCAGCATAGACGCGGGAAACAATGAGCAGTTCTTC. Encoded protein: CASIDAGNNEQFF.

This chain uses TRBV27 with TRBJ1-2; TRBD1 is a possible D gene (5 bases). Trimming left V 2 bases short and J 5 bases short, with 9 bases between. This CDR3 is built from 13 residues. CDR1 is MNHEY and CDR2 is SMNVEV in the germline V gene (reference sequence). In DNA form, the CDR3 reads TGTGCCAGCAGTTTAGGGGCCGGTTATGGCTACACCTTC. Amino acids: CASSLGAGYGYTF.

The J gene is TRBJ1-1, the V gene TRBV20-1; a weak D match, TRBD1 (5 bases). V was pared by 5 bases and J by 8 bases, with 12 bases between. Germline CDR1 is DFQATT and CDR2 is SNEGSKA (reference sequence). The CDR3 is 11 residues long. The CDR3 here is CSAPMGPEAFF. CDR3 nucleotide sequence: TGCAGTGCTCCCATGGGGCCCGAAGCTTTCTTT.

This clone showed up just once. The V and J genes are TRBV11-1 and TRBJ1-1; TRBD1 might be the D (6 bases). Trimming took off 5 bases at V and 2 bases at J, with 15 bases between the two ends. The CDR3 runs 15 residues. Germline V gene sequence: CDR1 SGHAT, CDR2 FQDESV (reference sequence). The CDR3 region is CASSPSTGLNTEAFF. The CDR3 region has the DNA TGTGCCAGCAGCCCCTCCACAGGGCTCAACACTGAAGCTTTCTTT.

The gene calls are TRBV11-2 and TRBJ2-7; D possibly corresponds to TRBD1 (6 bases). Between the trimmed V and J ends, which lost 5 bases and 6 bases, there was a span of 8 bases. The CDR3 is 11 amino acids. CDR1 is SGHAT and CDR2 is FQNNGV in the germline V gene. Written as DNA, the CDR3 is TGTGCCAGCAGCCGAGGGGGCGAGCAGTACTTC. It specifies CASSRGGEQYF.

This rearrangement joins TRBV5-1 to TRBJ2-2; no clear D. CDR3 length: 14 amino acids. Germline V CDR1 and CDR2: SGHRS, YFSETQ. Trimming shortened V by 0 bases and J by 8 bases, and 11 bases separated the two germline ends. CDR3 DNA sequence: TGCGCCAGCAGCTTGGGGCAAAGTTCGGGGGAGCTGTTTTTT. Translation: CASSLGQSSGELFF.